This T cell receptor (beta chain) comes out of a study of blood T cell repertoires in COVID-19. Study-wide context: T cells, B-cell-depleted T cells, or PBMCs provided the cDNA or gDNA that served as material.

Data came from immunoSEQ multiplex PCR; TCRdb stores just in-frame clones and leaves some out. The sample lists 200,000 to 250,000 clones, around four fifths occurring once. Trimming removed 3 bases from V and 1 base from J, with 13 bases in between. From germline, CDR1 is SGHDT and CDR2 YYEEEE. CDR3 length equals 15 residues. This TCR derives from a woman older than 75 with active or convalescent COVID-19. The V call is TRBV5-6, the J call TRBJ1-1; a possible D gene is TRBD1 (5 bases). What was sequenced was peripheral blood. As DNA, the CDR3 is TGTGCCAGCAGCTCTATAGGGGTAAAGAACACTGAAGCTTTCTTT. The encoded protein is CASSSIGVKNTEAFF.